Listed below are T cell receptor beta chains from one sample, sequenced in a study of a mutant IDH1 vaccine in newly diagnosed glioma. These receptors have no identified antigens. Here immunoSEQ multiplex PCR was the method, and the copy in TCRdb shows in-frame clones only, minus some. The sample includes about 33,000 clones, 88% of them seen just once. The specimen was PBMCs, collected from a glioma patient whose treatment included an IDH1 peptide vaccine. These receptors came from a man aged 35-49 years with glioma. Both conserved end residues are part of each CDR3. The D gene is left open where the match is weak. Clone size is given for some rows only: seen once, a few or many times, or a class if the clone is expanded.

CDR3aa | CDR3nt | d_gene | j_gene | abundance | v_gene
CSVTGGYTEAFF | TGCAGCGTAACAGGGGGCTACACTGAAGCTTTCTTT | TRBD1 | TRBJ1-1 | NA | TRBV29-1
CASSLGAGPLYEQYF | TGTGCCAGCAGCTTAGGGGCAGGGCCCCTCTACGAGCAGTACTTC | NA | TRBJ2-7 | NA | TRBV7-2
CASSPRLGGQGADTQYF | TGTGCCAGCAGCCCCAGGCTCGGGGGTCAAGGAGCTGATACGCAGTATTTT | NA | TRBJ2-3 | NA | TRBV7-8
CASSSTDRAEQYF | TGTGCCAGCAGCTCGACTGACCGCGCCGAGCAGTACTTC | NA | TRBJ2-7 | NA | TRBV11-2
CASSPYPGSSGNTIYF | TGCGCCAGCAGCCCTTATCCAGGGAGCTCTGGAAACACCATATATTTT | NA | TRBJ1-3 | NA | TRBV4-1
CAVRESQTHTGELFF | TGTGCCGTCCGGGAGAGCCAAACCCACACCGGGGAGCTGTTTTTT | NA | TRBJ2-2 | NA | TRBV2
CSTKTSGGPNEQFF | TGCAGCACCAAGACTAGCGGGGGGCCAAATGAGCAGTTCTTC | TRBD2 | TRBJ2-1 | NA | TRBV29-1
CASSSGTGSYNEQFF | TGTGCCAGCAGCTCGGGGACGGGCTCCTACAATGAGCAGTTCTTC | NA | TRBJ2-1 | NA | TRBV7-3
CASSLTSGTTGELFF | TGCGCCAGCAGCCTAACTAGCGGGACCACCGGGGAGCTGTTTTTT | TRBD2 | TRBJ2-2 | NA | TRBV4-1
CASSPGGFNYGYTF | TGTGCCAGCAGCCCAGGCGGGTTTAACTATGGCTACACCTTC | NA | TRBJ1-2 | NA | TRBV7-2
CASRATGNYGYTF | TGCGCCAGCAGAGCGACGGGGAACTATGGCTACACCTTC | NA | TRBJ1-2 | NA | TRBV5-1
CASGPPRPLESFF | TGTGCTAGTGGCCCTCCCCGACCTCTAGAGTCTTTCTTT | NA | TRBJ1-1 | NA | TRBV12-5
CSAIVDRGAFF | TGCAGTGCTATAGTTGACAGGGGTGCTTTCTTT | TRBD1 | TRBJ1-1 | NA | TRBV20-1
CASSLIQAVSYEQYF | TGTGCCAGCAGCTTGATCCAGGCCGTCTCCTACGAGCAGTACTTC | NA | TRBJ2-7 | NA | TRBV5-6
CASSRQGAHTEAFF | TGTGCCAGCAGCCGACAGGGGGCGCACACTGAAGCTTTCTTT | TRBD1 | TRBJ1-1 | NA | TRBV7-9
CASSSVRGEKLFF | TGTGCCAGCAGTTCTGTTCGGGGCGAAAAACTGTTTTTT | NA | TRBJ1-4 | NA | TRBV6-5
CASSISGGNNEQFF | TGTGCCAGTAGTATAAGCGGGGGGAACAATGAGCAGTTCTTC | TRBD2 | TRBJ2-1 | NA | TRBV19
CASSRLVGSNQPQHF | TGTGCCAGCAGTAGACTGGTGGGAAGCAATCAGCCCCAGCATTTT | NA | TRBJ1-5 | once | TRBV6-5
CASSGAGGGGETQYF | TGTGCCAGCAGCGGAGCCGGAGGGGGAGGAGAGACCCAGTACTTC | NA | TRBJ2-5 | NA | TRBV7-8
CACSPSGAYNEQFF | TGTGCCTGTTCCCCAAGCGGGGCGTACAATGAGCAGTTCTTC | TRBD2 | TRBJ2-1 | NA | TRBV6-1
CASSPFNSGEKLFF | TGCGCCAGCAGCCCGTTCAATTCGGGCGAAAAACTGTTTTTT | NA | TRBJ1-4 | NA | TRBV4-1
CASSLNSDEQFF | TGCGCCAGCAGCTTAAATAGTGATGAGCAGTTCTTC | NA | TRBJ2-1 | NA | TRBV5-1
CASSLRTGTRGTEAFF | TGTGCCAGCAGCCTTCGAACCGGGACCCGTGGGACTGAAGCTTTCTTT | NA | TRBJ1-1 | few | TRBV14
CASSLVGNQPQHF | TGTGCCAGCAGCTTAGTCGGCAATCAGCCCCAGCATTTT | NA | TRBJ1-5 | NA | TRBV7-2
CASRTTDRVSPLHF | TGTGCCAGCAGAACCACGGACAGGGTTTCACCCCTCCACTTT | TRBD1 | TRBJ1-6 | NA | TRBV28
CASSPTGAGDGYTF | TGTGCCAGCAGCCCTACCGGGGCAGGGGATGGCTACACCTTC | NA | TRBJ1-2 | NA | TRBV7-9
CASSGRGMNTEAFF | TGTGCCAGCAGTGGTAGAGGAATGAACACTGAAGCTTTCTTT | NA | TRBJ1-1 | NA | TRBV6-1
CASSGGPGTPSNTEAFF | TGTGCCAGCTCGGGTGGACCCGGGACCCCTTCGAACACTGAAGCTTTCTTT | NA | TRBJ1-1 | NA | TRBV18